This TCR beta chain stems from a study of cytomegalovirus exposure and HLA in healthy donors. Study-wide results and caveats: A link between a missense DCLRE1C variant and TCR beta V- and J-gene trimming emerged from a later analysis. In an earlier analysis, in 540 or so donors, most V segments appeared productive either ~87% or ~30% of the time. A later analysis found common viral pathogens apparently linked to several of the most significant clusters.

Donors had nominal health at sampling but likely had unrecorded immune exposures. For this clone: Its antigen remains unidentified.

The CDR3 is made up of 13 amino acids. In germline, CDR1 is SGHRS, CDR2 YFSETQ. Between the trimmed V and J ends, which lost 1 base and 2 bases, there was a span of 6 bases. PCR employed 60 Vbeta and 13 Jbeta primers. Clones were read by immunoSEQ multiplex PCR, and TCRdb kept only the in-frame ones, dropping some. There are approximately 130,000 clones in the sample; roughly four fifths occur only once, and about 1.8% lies in the top ten. This chain links TRBV5-1 with TRBJ1-2, with D uncertain. The sample taken for sequencing was PBMCs. The sequence derives from a man aged 18-30 years in good health and CMV-seronegative. The CDR3 protein is CASSLPGNYGYTF. The CDR3 DNA reads TGCGCCAGCAGCTTGCCGGGAAACTATGGCTACACCTTC.